This T cell receptor beta chain was retrieved from a study of shared T cell receptors in the human thymus. Trimming left V 5 bases short and J 5 bases short, with 19 bases between. CDR1 is GTSNPN and CDR2 is SVGIG in the germline V gene (reference sequence). The CDR3 consists of 15 residues. TCRdb's copy holds only in-frame clones and misses some; the assay was immunoSEQ multiplex PCR. The sample consists of hundreds of thousands of clones, just under 95% of them appearing once. Sequencing was carried out using thymocytes. The sequence was obtained from a human donor. J is TRBJ2-1 and V is TRBV30; D might be TRBD2 (6 bases). CDR3 sequence reads: CAWGRLSGLNNEQFF. The CDR3 coding sequence is TGTGCCTGGGGCCGTTTAAGCGGGCTCAACAATGAGCAGTTCTTC. Full variable domain (rest looked up from reference TRBV30 and TRBJ2-1): SQTIHQWPATLVQPVGSPLSLECTVEGTSNPNLYWYRQAAGRGLQLLFYSVGIGQISSEVPQNLSASRPQDRQFILSSKKLLLSDSGFYLCAWGRLSGLNNEQFFGPGTRLTVL.